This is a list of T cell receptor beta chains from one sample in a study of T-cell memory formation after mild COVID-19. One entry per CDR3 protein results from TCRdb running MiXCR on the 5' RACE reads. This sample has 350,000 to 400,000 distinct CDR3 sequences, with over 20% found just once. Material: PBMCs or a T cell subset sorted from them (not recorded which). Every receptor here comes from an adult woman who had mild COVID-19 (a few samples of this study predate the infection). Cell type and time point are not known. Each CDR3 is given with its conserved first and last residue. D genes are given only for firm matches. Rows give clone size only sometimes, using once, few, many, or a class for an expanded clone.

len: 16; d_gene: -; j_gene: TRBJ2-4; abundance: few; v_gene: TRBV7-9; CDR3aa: CASSSSTYLAKNIQYF; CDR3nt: TGTGCCAGCAGCTCATCAACATACTTAGCCAAAAACATTCAGTACTTC
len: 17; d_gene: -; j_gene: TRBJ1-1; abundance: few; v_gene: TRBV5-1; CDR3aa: CASSWGHAVERDTEAFF; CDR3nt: TGCGCCAGCAGCTGGGGGCATGCGGTAGAGCGGGACACTGAAGCTTTCTTT
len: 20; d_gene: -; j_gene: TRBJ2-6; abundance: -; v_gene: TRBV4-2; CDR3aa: CASSQEITGTLNSGANVLTF; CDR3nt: TGTGCCAGCAGCCAAGAGATTACCGGGACACTTAACTCTGGGGCCAACGTCCTGACTTTC
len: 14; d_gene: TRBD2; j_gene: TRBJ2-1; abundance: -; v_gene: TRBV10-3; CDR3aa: CAISGLAGVHEQFF; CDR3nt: TGTGCCATCAGTGGACTAGCGGGGGTCCATGAGCAGTTCTTC
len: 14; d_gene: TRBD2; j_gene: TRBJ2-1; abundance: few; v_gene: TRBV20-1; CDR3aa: CSAYRTSAYNEQFF; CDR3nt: TGCAGTGCTTATCGGACTAGCGCGTACAATGAGCAGTTCTTC
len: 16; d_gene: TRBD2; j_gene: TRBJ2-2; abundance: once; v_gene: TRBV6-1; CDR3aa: CASRASGRANTGELFF; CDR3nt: TGTGCCAGCAGAGCTAGCGGGAGGGCCAACACCGGGGAGCTGTTTTTT
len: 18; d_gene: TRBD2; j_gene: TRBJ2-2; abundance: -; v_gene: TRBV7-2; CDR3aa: CASSLGLAGARGTGELFF; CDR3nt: TGTGCCAGCAGCCTGGGACTAGCGGGAGCGAGGGGCACCGGGGAGCTGTTTTTT
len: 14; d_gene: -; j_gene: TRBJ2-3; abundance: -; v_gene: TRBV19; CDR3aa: CASSDTGSTDTQYF; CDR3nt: TGTGCCAGTAGTGATACGGGGAGCACAGATACGCAGTATTTT
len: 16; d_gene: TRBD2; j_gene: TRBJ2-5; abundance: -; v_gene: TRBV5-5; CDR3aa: CASSLVASGVGETQYF; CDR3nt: TGTGCCAGCAGCTTGGTGGCTAGCGGGGTTGGAGAGACCCAGTACTTC
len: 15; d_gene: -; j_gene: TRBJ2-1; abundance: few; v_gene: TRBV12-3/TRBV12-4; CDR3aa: CASSSGHRWPNEQFF; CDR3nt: TGTGCCAGCAGTTCGGGACACAGATGGCCAAATGAGCAGTTCTTC
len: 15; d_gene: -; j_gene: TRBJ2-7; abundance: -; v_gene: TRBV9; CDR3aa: CASSGGDSSKYEQYF; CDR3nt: TGTGCCAGCAGCGGGGGGGACAGCTCAAAATACGAGCAGTACTTC
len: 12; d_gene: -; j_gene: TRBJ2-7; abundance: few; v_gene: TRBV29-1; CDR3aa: CSVSSASYEQYF; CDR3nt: TGCAGCGTTTCGTCAGCCTCCTACGAGCAGTACTTC
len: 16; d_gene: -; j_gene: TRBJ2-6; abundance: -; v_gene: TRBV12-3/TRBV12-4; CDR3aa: CASRPRPGSGANVLTF; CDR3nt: TGTGCCAGCAGACCCAGGCCCGGCTCTGGGGCCAACGTCCTGACTTTC
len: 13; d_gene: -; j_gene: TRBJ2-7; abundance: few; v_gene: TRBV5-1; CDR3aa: CASSHGQVREQYF; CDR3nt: TGCGCCAGCAGCCATGGTCAGGTTCGGGAGCAGTACTTC
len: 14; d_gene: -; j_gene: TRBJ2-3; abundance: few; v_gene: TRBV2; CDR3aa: CASTSGWDQDTQYF; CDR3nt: TGTGCCAGCACGTCGGGGTGGGATCAAGATACGCAGTATTTT
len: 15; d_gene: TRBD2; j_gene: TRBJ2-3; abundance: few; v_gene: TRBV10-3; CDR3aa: CAIGNLAGVTDTQYF; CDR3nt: TGTGCCATCGGTAACCTAGCGGGAGTCACAGATACGCAGTATTTT
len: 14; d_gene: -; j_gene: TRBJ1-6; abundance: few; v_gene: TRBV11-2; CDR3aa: CASSLNPAASPLHF; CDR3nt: TGTGCCAGCAGCTTAAATCCGGCGGCCTCACCCCTCCACTTT
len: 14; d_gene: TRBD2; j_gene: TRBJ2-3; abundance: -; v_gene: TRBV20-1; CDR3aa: CSARRSGREDTQYF; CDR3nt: TGCAGTGCTAGACGTAGCGGGAGAGAAGATACGCAGTATTTT
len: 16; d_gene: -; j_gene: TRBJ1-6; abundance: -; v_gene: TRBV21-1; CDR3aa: CASPLCPEGDNSPLHF; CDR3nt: TGTGCCAGCCCCCTTTGCCCGGAGGGGGATAATTCACCCCTCCACTTT
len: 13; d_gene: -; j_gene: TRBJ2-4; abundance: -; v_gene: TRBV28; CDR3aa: CASSFGRLVIQYF; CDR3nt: TGTGCCAGCAGCTTTGGAAGGCTCGTAATTCAGTACTTC
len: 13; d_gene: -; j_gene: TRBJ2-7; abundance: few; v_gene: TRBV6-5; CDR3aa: CASSYAGVGEQYF; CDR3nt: TGTGCCAGCAGTTATGCAGGGGTGGGCGAGCAGTACTTC
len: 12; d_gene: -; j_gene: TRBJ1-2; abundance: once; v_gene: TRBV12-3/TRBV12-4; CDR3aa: CASSLWSNGYTF; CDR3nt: TGTGCCAGCAGTTTGTGGTCTAATGGCTACACCTTC
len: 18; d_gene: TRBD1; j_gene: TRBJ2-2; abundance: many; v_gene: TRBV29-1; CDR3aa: CSVEPLPQGEWNTGELFF; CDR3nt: TGCAGCGTTGAACCTCTCCCTCAGGGGGAGTGGAACACCGGGGAGCTGTTTTTT
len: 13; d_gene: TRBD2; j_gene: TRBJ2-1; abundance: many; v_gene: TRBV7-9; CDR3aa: CASSPRLANEQFF; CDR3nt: TGTGCCAGCAGCCCACGACTAGCCAATGAGCAGTTCTTC
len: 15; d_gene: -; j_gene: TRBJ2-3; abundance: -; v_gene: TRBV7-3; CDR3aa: CASSLRDGYTDTQYF; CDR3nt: TGTGCCAGCAGCTTACGGGATGGATACACAGATACGCAGTATTTT